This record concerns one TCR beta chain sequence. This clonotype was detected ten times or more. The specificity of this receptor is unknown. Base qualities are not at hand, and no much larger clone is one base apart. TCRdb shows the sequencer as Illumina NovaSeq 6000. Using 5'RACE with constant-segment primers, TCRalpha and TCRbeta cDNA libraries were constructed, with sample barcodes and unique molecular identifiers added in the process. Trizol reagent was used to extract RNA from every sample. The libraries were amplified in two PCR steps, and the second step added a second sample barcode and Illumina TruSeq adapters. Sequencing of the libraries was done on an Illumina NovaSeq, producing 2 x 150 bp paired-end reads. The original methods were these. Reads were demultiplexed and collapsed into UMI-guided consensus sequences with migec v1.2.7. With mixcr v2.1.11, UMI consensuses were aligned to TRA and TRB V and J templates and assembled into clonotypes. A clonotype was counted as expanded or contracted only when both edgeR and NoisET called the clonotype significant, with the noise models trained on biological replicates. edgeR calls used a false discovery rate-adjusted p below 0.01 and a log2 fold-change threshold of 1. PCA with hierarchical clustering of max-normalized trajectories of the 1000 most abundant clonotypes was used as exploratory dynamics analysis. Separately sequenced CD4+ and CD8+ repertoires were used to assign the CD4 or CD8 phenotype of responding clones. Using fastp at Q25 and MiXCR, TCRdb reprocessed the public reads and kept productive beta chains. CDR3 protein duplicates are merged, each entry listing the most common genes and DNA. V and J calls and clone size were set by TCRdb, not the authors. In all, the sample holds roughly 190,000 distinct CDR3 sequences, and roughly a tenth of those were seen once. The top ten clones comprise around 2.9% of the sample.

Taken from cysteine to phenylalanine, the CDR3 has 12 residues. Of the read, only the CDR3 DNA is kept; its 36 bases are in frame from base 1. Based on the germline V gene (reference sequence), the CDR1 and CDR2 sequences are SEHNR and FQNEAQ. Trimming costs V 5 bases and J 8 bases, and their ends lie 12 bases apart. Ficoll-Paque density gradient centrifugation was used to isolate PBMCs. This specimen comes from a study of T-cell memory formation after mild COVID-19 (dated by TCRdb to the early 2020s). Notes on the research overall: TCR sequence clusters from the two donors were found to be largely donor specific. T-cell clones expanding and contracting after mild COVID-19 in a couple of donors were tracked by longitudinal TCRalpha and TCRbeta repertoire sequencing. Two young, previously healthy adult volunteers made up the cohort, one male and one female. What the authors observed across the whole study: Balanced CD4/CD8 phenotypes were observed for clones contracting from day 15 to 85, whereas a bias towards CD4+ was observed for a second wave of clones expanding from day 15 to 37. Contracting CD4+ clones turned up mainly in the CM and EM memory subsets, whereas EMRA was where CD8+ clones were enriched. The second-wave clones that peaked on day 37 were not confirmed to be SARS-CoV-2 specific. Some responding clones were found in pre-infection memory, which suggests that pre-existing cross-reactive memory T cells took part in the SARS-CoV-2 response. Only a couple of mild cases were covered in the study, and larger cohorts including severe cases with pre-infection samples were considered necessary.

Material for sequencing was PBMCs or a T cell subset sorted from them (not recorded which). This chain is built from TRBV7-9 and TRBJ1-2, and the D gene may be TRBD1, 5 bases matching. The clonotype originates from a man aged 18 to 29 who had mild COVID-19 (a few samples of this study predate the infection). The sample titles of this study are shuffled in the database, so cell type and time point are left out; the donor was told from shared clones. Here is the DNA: TGTGCCAGCAGCCCCCGACAGAGAGGCTACACCTTC. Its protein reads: CASSPRQRGYTF.